The source of this TCR beta chain is a study of patients and donors after allogeneic stem cell transplantation. Per germline, CDR1 MNHEY and CDR2 SMNVEV (reference sequence). Losses at the gene ends were 3 bases for V and 7 bases for J; bases not matched to a gene: 6. CDR3 length: 14 amino acids. MiXCR, applied by TCRdb to the RT-PCR reads, yields one record per CDR3 protein. The top ten hold 6% of the sample, which has 920,000 or so distinct CDR3 sequences, under 20% seen once. This TCR came from a human donor who was either an allogeneic HSCT recipient or a stem cell or donor lymphocyte infusion donor (not recorded which). It is not recorded whose cells these are; they may come from a transplant donor. Material: blood, either unsorted or a sorted T cell fraction (not recorded which). V and J are TRBV27 and TRBJ1-2; 9 bases line up with TRBD1. The CDR3 is CASSFNRGQGGYTF. The DNA for the CDR3 is TGTGCCAGCAGTTTTAACAGGGGGCAGGGTGGCTACACCTTC.